The next 3 T cell receptor beta chains were all read from a single sample in a study of blood T cell repertoires in COVID-19. Clones were sequenced by immunoSEQ multiplex PCR, and TCRdb holds only the in-frame ones, with some missing. The sample includes 130,000 to 150,000 clones, about 87% of them seen just once. Material: peripheral blood. These receptors originate from a woman between 35 and 50 years old with acute or convalescent COVID-19.

This clone was detected once. The gene calls are TRBV2 and TRBJ1-5; no clear D. CDR3 length: 15 amino acids. V was cut by 6 bases and J by 0 bases, with 12 bases left in between. Germline CDR1 SNHLY, CDR2 FYNNEI. The CDR3 sequence: CASSGTSYSNQPQHF. CDR3 bases: TGTGCCAGCAGCGGTACTAGTTATAGCAATCAGCCCCAGCATTTT.

The chain carries TRBV11-2 and TRBJ2-7; 7 nucleotides agree with TRBD1. The CDR3 spans 13 residues. The germline V gene has CDR1 SGHAT and CDR2 FQNNGV. V shed 9 bases and J 5 bases; nucleotides not matched to a gene: 10. The CDR3 sequence: CASCGTAVNEQYF. CDR3 nucleotide sequence: TGTGCCAGTTGTGGGACAGCCGTCAACGAGCAGTACTTC.

The DNA for the CDR3 is TGTGCCAGCAGCTTGGGGACTAGCGGGGGCTCCTACGAGCAGTACTTC. This codes for CASSLGTSGGSYEQYF. The chain has TRBV5-4 and TRBJ2-7; TRBD2 matches 13 bases. Germline-derived CDR1 and CDR2 are SGHNT and YYREEE (reference sequence). The CDR3 spans 16 residues. Trimming cost V 0 bases and J 0 bases; bases outside gene matches: 0.